What follows is one TCR beta chain and its context. Its antigen target is currently unknown. Base qualities are missing; no much larger clone stands one base away. This specimen comes from a study of vaccination effects on CD4 cells after COVID-19 (dated by TCRdb to between 2020 and 2023). With regard to the full study: In the ViraFEST assay, PBMC were stimulated with viral peptide pools, and antigen-specific CD4+ T cell clonotypes were then identified by expansion using TCR sequencing. Each participant got two doses of an mRNA SARS-CoV-2 vaccine, either BNT162b2 or mRNA-1273. Each well held around 1.9 million PBMC cultured in IMDM containing approximately 5% human AB serum, 8.5 to 10 IU/ml IL-2 and gentamicin, along with around 11 ug/ml peptides. SARS-CoV-2 spike-specific CD4+ TCR repertoires were compared before and after mRNA vaccination in COVID-19 convalescent patients and in infection-naive vaccine recipients. The full study included roughly 10 COVID-19 convalescent patients and a few SARS-CoV-2-naive healthy vaccine recipients. In the study, cultures from other donors were sequenced using the Oncomine TCR Beta short-read assay on an Illumina iSeq 100.

The cysteine opens and the phenylalanine closes a CDR3 of 15 amino acids. Only the CDR3 DNA stays, 45 bases, in frame from base 1. Trimmed from V: 3 bases; trimmed from J: 11 bases; junction bases lacking a gene match: 15. The germline V gene sets CDR1 to KGHSH and CDR2 to LQKENI. Library prep was done by the immunoSEQ multiplex PCR assay. TCR beta CDR3 sequencing was performed on DNA from the cultured, isolated CD4+ T cells. From the authors' description of their analysis: Non-productive TCR sequences were discarded, and reads were trimmed to the CDR3 region, with only CDR3s of 7 or more amino acids retained. The MANAFEST web app was used to identify antigen-specific clonotypes by comparing expansion in peptide wells with expansion in reference cultures. To be called positive, a clone needed expansion at FDR<0.05 compared with the reference and with all other wells, an odds ratio greater than 5, and a frequency greater than 0.1% in two replicate wells. Clonotypes significantly expanded in SARS-CoV-2 spike wells and in at least one common cold coronavirus spike condition were defined as cross-reactive. Levenshtein distance calculated with the stringdist R package was used to assess CDR3 similarity, and unrooted trees were constructed with ape in R 3.6.1. TCRdb retrieved this table from immuneACCESS and kept in-frame rearrangements only. Not all clones are present; in checked studies, unresolved V genes account for under half, and no reason is known for the remainder. The V and J calls and the clone size are those of that table, but D and trimming were determined from the DNA. The sample records approximately 58,000 clones, around 80% of which are singletons. Under 3.5% of the sample is held by the ten biggest clonotypes.

The study at large found these results: The study was limited by a small number of convalescent patients and lacked early post-infection timepoints. Marked clonal contraction was observed in both infection-induced and vaccine-induced clones at late post-vaccination timepoints, consistent with waning T cell responses. Among healthy vaccine recipients, nearly all vaccine-induced clones were SARS-CoV-2 mono-reactive, and just 1 of 255 was cross-reactive with common cold coronaviruses.

After approximately 11 days of culture, CD4+ T cells were isolated with the EasySep CD4+ T cell isolation kit. Negative nucleocapsid antibody results before and after vaccination confirmed that the healthy vaccine recipients had no prior SARS-CoV-2 infection. On days 3 and 7, half of the culture medium was replaced with fresh IL-2-containing medium. Unless noted otherwise, every peptide stimulation condition was cultured in triplicate wells. Using Ficoll-Paque Plus gradient centrifugation, PBMC were separated from whole blood and then either used fresh or cryopreserved at -140C. The QIAamp micro DNA kit was used to extract genomic DNA from the cultured CD4+ T cells.

The sequence joins TRBV18 to TRBJ1-1; the junction holds 7 bases that match TRBD1. This material consisted of CD4+ T cells from PBMCs cultured without peptide, taken before COVID-19 vaccination. The source of this sequence is a human donor who received a COVID-19 vaccine. The sequenced DNA is TGTGCCAGCTCACCCCCAACAGGGGCGGCTCGGCGGGCTTTCTTT. Its protein product is CASSPPTGAARRAFF.